This T cell receptor beta chain was recovered during a study of shared clonotypes between healthy human individuals. Overall study context: There were three CD4 naive, three CD4 memory, two CD8 naive and one CD8 memory plates per donor.

Sequencing was performed with immunoSEQ multiplex PCR; in TCRdb, only in-frame clones are kept and a portion is missing. Of roughly 380,000 clones in the sample, around 96% were seen once. Overall study results and limits: Despite large depth, rarefaction showed incomplete sorted-subset sequencing.

CDR3 length: 15 residues. Looked up from germline, CDR1 is SGDLS and CDR2 is YYNGEE. The V and J ends lost 4 bases and 5 bases respectively, with 15 bases between them. CD45RO+ cells joined CCR7-negative CD45RA+ TemRA cells to form CD8 memory. Details on this clone: The antigen remains undetermined.

Sequenced sample: memory CD8+ T cells sorted from blood. This sample's subset: CD45RO+ cells pooled with CCR7-negative TemRA cells. The rearrangement joins TRBV9 to TRBJ1-4; the D gene is possibly TRBD1 (5 bases). The TCR sequence derives from a man aged 25 to 45 in good health. CDR3 coding DNA: TGTGCCAGCAGCTCACATGGTGGGGGGAATGAAAAACTGTTTTTT. Protein product: CASSSHGGGNEKLFF.